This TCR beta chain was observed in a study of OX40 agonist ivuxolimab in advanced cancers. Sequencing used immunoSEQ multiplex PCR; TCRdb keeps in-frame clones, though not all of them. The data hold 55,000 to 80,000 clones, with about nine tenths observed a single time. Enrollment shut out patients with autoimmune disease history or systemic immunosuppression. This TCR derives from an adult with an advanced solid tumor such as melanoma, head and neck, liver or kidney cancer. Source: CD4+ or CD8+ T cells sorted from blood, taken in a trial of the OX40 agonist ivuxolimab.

The CDR3 reads CASVNAGTDTQYF. The CDR3 DNA follows: TGTGCCAGCGTTAATGCAGGGACAGATACGCAGTATTTT. The V call is TRBV5-4, the J call TRBJ2-3; D may be TRBD1 (5 bases). There are 13 residues in the CDR3. V lost 7 bases to trimming and J lost 3 bases, with 12 bases between them. Germline V gene sequence: CDR1 SGHNT, CDR2 YYREEE (reference sequence). The full variable domain, in which reference TRBV5-4 and TRBJ2-3 provide the parts outside the CDR3, is ETGVTQSPTHLIKTRGQQVTLRCSSQSGHNTVSWYQQALGQGPQFIFQYYREEENGRGNFPPRFSGLQFPNYSSELNVNALELDDSALYLCASVNAGTDTQYFGPGTRLTVL.